The T cell receptor beta chain under discussion was sequenced for a study of shared clonotypes between healthy human individuals. The authors distributed each subset's genomic DNA evenly over several immunoSEQ plates. Sorted-subset replicate PCRs used 200 ng of genomic DNA. This amount corresponded to about 30,000 T cell genomes. The repertoire was sequenced with immunoSEQ multiplex PCR; TCRdb's copy has only in-frame clones and lacks some. The repertoire has about 2.4 million clones, 80% to 95% of them found once; the top ten carry about 0.34%. Study-wide results and caveats: Generation probabilities were higher for clonotypes shared across all four sorted-subset donors than for unshared ones.

Germline V gene data show CDR1 as MDHEN and CDR2 as SYDVKM. V was clipped by 4 bases and J by 0 bases, with 17 bases between them. The length of the CDR3 is 17 residues. For this clone: Its antigen remains unknown.

This receptor was obtained from a man aged 18 to 29 in good health. Some clones in this sample may be carry-over from other donors' samples. The specimen sequenced was naive CD4+ T cells from PBMCs. The subset: CD45RA+ positively selected. The chain carries TRBV28 and TRBJ2-3; perhaps TRBD2 as D (5 bases). CDR3 nucleotide sequence: TGTGCCAGCAGTTCACCTCAGACTAAAACTAGCACAGATACGCAGTATTTT. Translated: CASSSPQTKTSTDTQYF.